The next 3 T cell receptor beta chains were all read from a single sample in a study. MiXCR, applied by TCRdb to the RT-PCR reads, yields one record per CDR3 protein. The sample lists around 700,000 distinct CDR3 sequences, more than 13% seen once, with 3.6% in the top ten. Sequencing was performed on memory CD4+ T cells from blood. The receptors shown here come from a female donor in good health, serving as a healthy control.

The chain is built from TRBV6-2 or TRBV6-3 and TRBJ2-7; possibly TRBD1 for D (7 bases). In germline, CDR1 is MNHEY, CDR2 SVGEGT. Trimming pared 3 bases from V and 4 bases from J, leaving 10 bases between. This CDR3 is built from 13 residues. This chain's CDR3 is CASSYQGGYEQYF. CDR3 nucleotides: TGTGCCAGCAGTTATCAGGGGGGTTACGAGCAGTACTTC.

V usage is TRBV5-1 and J usage is TRBJ1-1; TRBD1 matches at 8 bases. Germline V gene data show CDR1 as SGHRS and CDR2 as YFSETQ. This CDR3 spans 14 amino acids. V was clipped by 4 bases and J by 5 bases; unmatched bases: 7. CDR3 amino acids: CASSRDRPTTEAFF. The CDR3, as DNA: TGCGCCAGCAGCCGGGACAGGCCTACGACTGAAGCTTTCTTT.

This clonotype came up a few times. This chain connects TRBV5-1 to TRBJ2-7, with D perhaps TRBD2 (6 bases). CDR1 and CDR2 from the germline V gene are SGHRS and YFSETQ. The V and J ends lost 7 bases and 2 bases respectively, with 16 bases between them. The CDR3 spans 14 residues. Here the CDR3 reads CASRAGEVTYEQYF. The CDR3 DNA reads as TGCGCCAGCCGGGCCGGGGAGGTGACCTACGAGCAGTACTTC.